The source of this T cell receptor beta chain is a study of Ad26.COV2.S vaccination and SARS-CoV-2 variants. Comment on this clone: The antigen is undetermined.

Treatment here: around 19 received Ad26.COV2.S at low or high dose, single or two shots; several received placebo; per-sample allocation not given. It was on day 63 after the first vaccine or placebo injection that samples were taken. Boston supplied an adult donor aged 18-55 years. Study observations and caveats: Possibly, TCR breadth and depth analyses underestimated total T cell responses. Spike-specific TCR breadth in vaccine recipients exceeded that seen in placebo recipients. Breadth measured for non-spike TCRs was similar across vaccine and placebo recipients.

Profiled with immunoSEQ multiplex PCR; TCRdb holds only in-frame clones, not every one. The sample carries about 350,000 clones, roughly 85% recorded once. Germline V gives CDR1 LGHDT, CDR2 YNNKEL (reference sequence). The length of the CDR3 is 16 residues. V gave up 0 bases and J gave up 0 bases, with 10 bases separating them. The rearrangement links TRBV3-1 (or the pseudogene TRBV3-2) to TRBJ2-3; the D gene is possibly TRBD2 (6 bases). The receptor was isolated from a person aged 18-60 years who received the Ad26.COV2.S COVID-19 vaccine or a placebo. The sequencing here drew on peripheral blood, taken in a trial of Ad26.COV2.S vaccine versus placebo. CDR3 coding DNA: TGTGCCAGCAGCCAAGATAGAAGCGGGAGCACAGATACGCAGTATTTT. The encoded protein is CASSQDRSGSTDTQYF.